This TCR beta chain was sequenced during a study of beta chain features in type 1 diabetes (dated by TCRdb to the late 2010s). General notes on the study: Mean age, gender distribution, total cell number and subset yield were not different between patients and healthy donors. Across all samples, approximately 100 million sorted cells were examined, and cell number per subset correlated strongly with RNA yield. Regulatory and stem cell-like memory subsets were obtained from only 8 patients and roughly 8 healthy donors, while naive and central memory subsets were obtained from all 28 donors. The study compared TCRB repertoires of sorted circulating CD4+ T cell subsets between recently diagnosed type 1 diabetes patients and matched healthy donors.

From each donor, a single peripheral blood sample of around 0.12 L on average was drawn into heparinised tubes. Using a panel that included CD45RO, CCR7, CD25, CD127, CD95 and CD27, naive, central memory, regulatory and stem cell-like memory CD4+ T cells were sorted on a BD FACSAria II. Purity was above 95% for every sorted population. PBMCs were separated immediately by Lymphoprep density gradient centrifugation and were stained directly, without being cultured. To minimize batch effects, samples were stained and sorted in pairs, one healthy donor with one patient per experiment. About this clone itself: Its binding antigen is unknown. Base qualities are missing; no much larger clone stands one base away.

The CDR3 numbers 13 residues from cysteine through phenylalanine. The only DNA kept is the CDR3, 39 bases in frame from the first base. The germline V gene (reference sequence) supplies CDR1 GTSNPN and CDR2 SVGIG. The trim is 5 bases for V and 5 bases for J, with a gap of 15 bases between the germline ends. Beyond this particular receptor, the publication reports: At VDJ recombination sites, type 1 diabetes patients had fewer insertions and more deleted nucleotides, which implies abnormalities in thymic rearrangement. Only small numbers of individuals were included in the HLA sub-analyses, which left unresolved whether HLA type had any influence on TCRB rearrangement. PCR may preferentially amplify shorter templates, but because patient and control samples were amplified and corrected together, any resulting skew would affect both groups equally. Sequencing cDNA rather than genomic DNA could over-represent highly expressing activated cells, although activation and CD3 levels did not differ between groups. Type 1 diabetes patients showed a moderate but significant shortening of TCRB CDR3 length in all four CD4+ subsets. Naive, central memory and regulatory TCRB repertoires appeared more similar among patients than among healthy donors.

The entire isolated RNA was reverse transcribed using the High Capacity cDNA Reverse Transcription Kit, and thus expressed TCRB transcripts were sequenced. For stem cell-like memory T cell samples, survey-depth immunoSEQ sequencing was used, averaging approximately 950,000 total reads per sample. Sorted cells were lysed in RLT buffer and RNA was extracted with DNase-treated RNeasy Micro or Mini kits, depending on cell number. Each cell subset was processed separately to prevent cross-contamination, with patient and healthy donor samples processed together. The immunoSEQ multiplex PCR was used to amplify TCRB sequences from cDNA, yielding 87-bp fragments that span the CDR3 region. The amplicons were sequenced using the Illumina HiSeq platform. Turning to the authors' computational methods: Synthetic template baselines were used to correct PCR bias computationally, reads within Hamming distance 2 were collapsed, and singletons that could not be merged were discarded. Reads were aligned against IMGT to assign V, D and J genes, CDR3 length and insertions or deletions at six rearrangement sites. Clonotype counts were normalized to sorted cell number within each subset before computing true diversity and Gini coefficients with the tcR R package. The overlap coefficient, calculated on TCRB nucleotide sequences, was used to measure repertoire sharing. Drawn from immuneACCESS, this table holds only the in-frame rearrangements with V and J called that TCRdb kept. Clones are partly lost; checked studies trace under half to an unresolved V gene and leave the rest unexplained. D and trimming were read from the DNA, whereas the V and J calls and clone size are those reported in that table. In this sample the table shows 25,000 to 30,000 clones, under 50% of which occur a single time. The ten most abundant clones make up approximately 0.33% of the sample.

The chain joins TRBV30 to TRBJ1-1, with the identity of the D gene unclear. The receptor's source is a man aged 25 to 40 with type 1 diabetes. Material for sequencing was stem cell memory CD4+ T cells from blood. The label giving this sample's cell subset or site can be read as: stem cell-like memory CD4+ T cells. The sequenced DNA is TGTGCCTGGCTGAGGGAGATCGGAACTGAAGCTTTCTTT. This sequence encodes CAWLREIGTEAFF.